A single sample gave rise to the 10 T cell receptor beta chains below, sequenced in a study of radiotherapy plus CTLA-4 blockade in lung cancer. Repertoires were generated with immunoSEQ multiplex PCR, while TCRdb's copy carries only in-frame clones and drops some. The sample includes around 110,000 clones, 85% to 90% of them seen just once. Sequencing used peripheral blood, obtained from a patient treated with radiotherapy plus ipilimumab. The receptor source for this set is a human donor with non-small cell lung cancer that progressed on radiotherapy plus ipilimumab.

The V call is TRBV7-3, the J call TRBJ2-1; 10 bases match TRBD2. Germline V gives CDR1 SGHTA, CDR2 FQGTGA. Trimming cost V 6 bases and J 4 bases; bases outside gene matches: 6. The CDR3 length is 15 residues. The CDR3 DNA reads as TGTGCCAGCAGTACTGCTAGCGGGAGTTACAATGAGCAGTTCTTC. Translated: CASSTASGSYNEQFF.

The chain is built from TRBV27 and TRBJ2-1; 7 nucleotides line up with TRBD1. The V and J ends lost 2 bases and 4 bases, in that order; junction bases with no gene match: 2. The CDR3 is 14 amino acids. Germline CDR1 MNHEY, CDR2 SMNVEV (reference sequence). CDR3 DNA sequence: TGTGCCAGCAGTTTAAGGGACAGATACAATGAGCAGTTCTTC. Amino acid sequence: CASSLRDRYNEQFF.

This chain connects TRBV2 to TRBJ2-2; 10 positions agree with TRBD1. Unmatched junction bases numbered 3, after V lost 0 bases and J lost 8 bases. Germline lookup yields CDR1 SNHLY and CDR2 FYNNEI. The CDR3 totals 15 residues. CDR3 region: CASSEATGGMGELFF. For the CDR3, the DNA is TGTGCCAGCAGTGAAGCGACAGGGGGCATGGGGGAGCTGTTTTTT.

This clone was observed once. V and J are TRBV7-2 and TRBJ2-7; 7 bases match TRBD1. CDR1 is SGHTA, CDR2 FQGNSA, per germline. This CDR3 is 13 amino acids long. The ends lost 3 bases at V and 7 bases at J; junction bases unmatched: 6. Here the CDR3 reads CASSFYRGGEQYF. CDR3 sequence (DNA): TGTGCCAGCAGCTTCTACAGGGGTGGGGAGCAGTACTTC.

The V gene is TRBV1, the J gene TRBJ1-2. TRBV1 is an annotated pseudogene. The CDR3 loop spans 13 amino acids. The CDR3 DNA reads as TGCACCAGCAGCCATAGGGGGGCGCCTGGCTACACCTTC. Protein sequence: CTSSHRGAPGYTF.

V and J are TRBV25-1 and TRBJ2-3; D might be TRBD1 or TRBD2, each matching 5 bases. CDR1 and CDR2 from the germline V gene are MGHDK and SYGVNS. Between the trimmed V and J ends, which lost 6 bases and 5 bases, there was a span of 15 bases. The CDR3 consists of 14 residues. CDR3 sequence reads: CASSYGALGDTQYF. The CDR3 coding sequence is TGTGCCAGCAGCTACGGGGCCCTAGGAGATACGCAGTATTTT.

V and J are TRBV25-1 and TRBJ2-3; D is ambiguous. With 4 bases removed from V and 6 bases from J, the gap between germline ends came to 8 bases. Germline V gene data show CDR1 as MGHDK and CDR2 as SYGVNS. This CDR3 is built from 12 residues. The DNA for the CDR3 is TGTGCCAGCAGTGTCAGGACCGATACGCAGTATTTT. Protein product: CASSVRTDTQYF.

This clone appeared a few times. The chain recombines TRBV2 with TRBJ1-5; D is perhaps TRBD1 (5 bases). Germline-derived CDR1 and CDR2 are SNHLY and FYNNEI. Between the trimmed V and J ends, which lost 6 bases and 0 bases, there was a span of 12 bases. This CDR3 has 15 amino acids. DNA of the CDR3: TGTGCCAGCAGCCCCGGGGGGAATAGCAATCAGCCCCAGCATTTT. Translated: CASSPGGNSNQPQHF.

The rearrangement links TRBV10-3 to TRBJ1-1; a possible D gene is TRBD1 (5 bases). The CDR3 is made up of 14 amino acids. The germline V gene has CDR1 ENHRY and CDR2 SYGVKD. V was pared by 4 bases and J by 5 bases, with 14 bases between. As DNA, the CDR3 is TGTGCCATCAGTGGTTGGGGTCGGGGGACTGAAGCTTTCTTT. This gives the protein CAISGWGRGTEAFF.

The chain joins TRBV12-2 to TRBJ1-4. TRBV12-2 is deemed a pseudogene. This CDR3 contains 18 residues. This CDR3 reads CASRPPSGPGSTNEKLFF. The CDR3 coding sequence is TGTGCAAGTCGCCCCCCCTCTGGACCGGGAAGTACTAATGAAAAACTGTTTTTT.